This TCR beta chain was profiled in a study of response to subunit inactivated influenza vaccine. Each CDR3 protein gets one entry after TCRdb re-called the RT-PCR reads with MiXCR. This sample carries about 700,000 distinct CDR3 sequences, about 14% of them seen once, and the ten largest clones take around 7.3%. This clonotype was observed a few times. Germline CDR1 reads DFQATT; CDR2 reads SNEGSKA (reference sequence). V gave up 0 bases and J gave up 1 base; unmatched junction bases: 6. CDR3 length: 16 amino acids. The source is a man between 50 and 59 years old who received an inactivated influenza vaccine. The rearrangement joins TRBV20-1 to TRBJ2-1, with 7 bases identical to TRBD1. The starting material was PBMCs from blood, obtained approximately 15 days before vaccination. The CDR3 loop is CSARDRTGTSYNEQFF. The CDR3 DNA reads TGCAGTGCTAGAGATAGGACAGGAACTTCCTACAATGAGCAGTTCTTC.